The present TCR beta chain was sequenced within a study of cytomegalovirus exposure and HLA in healthy donors. In the case of this clone: Its antigen is as yet unknown.

The V gene lost 4 bases and the J gene lost 1 base, with 26 bases spanning the gap. Germline CDR1 LGHNA, CDR2 YSLEER. This CDR3 region has 20 residues. The validation cohort, a group of more than 95 subjects, included the donors and was separate from the roughly 620-subject first cohort. Some clones are missing from TCRdb's copy, which holds only in-frame ones; the method was immunoSEQ multiplex PCR. The table has 150,000 to 200,000 clones, about 89% seen once. General study results and limits: A subsequent analysis found that TCR clusters from the first cohort also tended to co-occur in the 110 or so validation repertoires, with around 94% of cluster scores above 0.

The receptor comes from a man between 18 and 35 years old in good health and CMV-seropositive. The chain is built from TRBV4-3 and TRBJ2-1; possibly TRBD1 for D (5 bases). Sequenced material: PBMCs. In DNA, the CDR3 is TGCGCCAGCAGCCCCCAATGGGTCTCCTTTACTTCAGGGTCCTACAATGAGCAGTTCTTC. Translation gives CASSPQWVSFTSGSYNEQFF.